This TCR beta chain was identified in a study of identical twins. Overall study results and limits: Within monozygotic twins, out-of-frame TCR alpha sharing was underestimated by the models. Within cord blood, abundant beta clonotypes carried fewer insertions, but memory repertoires showed no such trend. Invariant cells of the MAIT and iNKT types might have partly distorted the zero-insertion analyses.

Using its own MiXCR run on the 5' RACE reads, TCRdb lists one record per CDR3 protein. This table has about 240,000 distinct CDR3 sequences, 6.5% to 9% appearing once. Remarks on this clonotype: What it recognizes is unknown.

These data were also filed under a second study, of yellow fever vaccine responses in identical twins. That report notes: Reportedly, twins showed a vaccine T cell response that looked partly convergent and partly personalized.

The sequence was obtained from a woman in her late teens or twenties in good health. Source material: CD8+ T cells sorted from blood.

CDR3 protein: CASSLRQAAETQYF. Written as DNA, the CDR3 is TGTGCCAGCAGCCTCAGACAGGCGGCAGAGACCCAGTACTTC. V is TRBV7-6 and J is TRBJ2-5, with a weak D call TRBD1 (6 bases). The CDR3 loop spans 14 amino acids. Looked up from germline, CDR1 is SGHVS and CDR2 is FNYEAQ. The V end lost 5 bases, the J end lost 4 bases, and 14 bases lay between the germline ends.